This T cell receptor (beta chain) was observed in a study of T cell responses to AZD1222 COVID-19 vaccine. Clones were sequenced by immunoSEQ multiplex PCR, and TCRdb holds only the in-frame ones, with some missing. The repertoire includes around 78,000 clones, about nine tenths of them detected once, and less than 5.5% sits in the top ten. Overall study results and limits: Only after the peak T cell response were repertoires sampled. Reportedly, nearly half the spike-specific TCRs target unmutated variant regions.

Points on this clone: The antigen is undetermined.

This CDR3 region has 14 residues. V was clipped by 2 bases and J by 2 bases, with 10 bases between them. From germline, CDR1 is SGHRS and CDR2 YFSETQ. The V gene is TRBV5-1, the J gene TRBJ1-2; D is undetermined. This receptor was obtained from an adult in good health. Sequenced here: peripheral blood, sampled on day 0 of MenACWY control vaccination. CDR3 loop: CASSFSPENYGYTF. CDR3 DNA: TGCGCCAGCAGCTTCTCCCCCGAGAACTATGGCTACACCTTC. The whole variable domain, filled in from reference TRBV5-1 and TRBJ1-2, reads KAGVTQTPRYLIKTRGQQVTLSCSPISGHRSVSWYQQTPGQGLQFLFEYFSETQRNKGNFPGRFSGRQFSNSRSEMNVSTLELGDSALYLCASSFSPENYGYTFGSGTRLTVV.